Only one count was recorded for the clone carrying this T cell receptor (beta chain). The data were taken from a study of blood T cell repertoires in COVID-19. The wider study: The origin of the acute and convalescent COVID-19 samples was the United States, Italy and Spain. In each case, the material was cDNA or gDNA derived from T cells, B-cell-depleted T cells, or PBMCs.

In the authors' methods: Nucleated cell number was recorded as an estimate derived from reference gene primer amplification. This table comes from immunoSEQ multiplex PCR, and its TCRdb copy is limited to in-frame clones, with some not included. That table furnishes V, J and clone size, whereas the DNA furnished D and trimming. The sample lists some 200,000 clones; 75% to 90% were seen once. Trimming removed 4 bases from V and 0 bases from J; junction bases left unmatched: 5. The CDR3 contains 15 residues. Germline values: CDR1 SGHDN, CDR2 FVKESK. The sequencing sample was made of peripheral blood. The sequence derives from a woman aged 60-75 years with acute or convalescent COVID-19. The V call is TRBV14, the J call TRBJ1-2; 7 bases match TRBD1. The CDR3 sequence is CASSPPGQANYGYTF. CDR3 coding DNA: TGTGCCAGCAGCCCCCCCGGACAGGCTAACTATGGCTACACCTTC.